By frequency, the clone carrying this TCR beta chain is medium-sized. Its matching antigen is unknown. TRB was amplified from around 250 ng of peripheral blood genomic DNA per sample. These data are taken from a study of T cell clusters in autoimmune cytopenias. TRB rearrangements were amplified by touch-down multiplex PCR with mixed TRB-A/B primers. TCRdb re-analyzed the multiplex PCR reads; it lists each CDR3 protein once, without DNA. The listing contains 6,000 to 7,000 distinct CDR3 sequences. CDR1 is SGHAT, CDR2 FQDESV, per germline (reference sequence). This CDR3 is 14 amino acids long. Overall study results and limits: Physiological T cell clusters of healthy donors were apparently absent in primary autoimmune cytopenia patients.

J is TRBJ1-3 and V is TRBV11-1; TCRdb lists TRBD1, though no DNA is available to test this call. Specimen: peripheral blood. This sequence originates from a human donor with an autoimmune cytopenia or autoimmune hepatitis (not recorded which). The CDR3 spells CASSTGISGNTIYF.